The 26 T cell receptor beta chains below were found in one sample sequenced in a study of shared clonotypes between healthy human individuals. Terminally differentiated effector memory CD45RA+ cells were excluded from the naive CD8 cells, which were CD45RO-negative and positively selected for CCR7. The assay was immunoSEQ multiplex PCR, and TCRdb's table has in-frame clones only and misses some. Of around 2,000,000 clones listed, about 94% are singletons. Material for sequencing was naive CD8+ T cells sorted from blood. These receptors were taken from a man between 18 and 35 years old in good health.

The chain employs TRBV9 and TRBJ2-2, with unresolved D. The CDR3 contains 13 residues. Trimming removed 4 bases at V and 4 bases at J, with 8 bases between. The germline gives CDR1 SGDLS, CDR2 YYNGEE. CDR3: CASSLTTTGELFF. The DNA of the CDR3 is TGTGCCAGCAGCCTAACTACCACCGGGGAGCTGTTTTTT.

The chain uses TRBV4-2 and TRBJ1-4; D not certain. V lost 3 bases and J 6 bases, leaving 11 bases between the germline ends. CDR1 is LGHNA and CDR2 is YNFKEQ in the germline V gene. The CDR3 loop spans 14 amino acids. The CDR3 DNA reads TGTGCCAGCAGCCACGCGGAGAGTGATGAAAAACTGTTTTTT. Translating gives CASSHAESDEKLFF.

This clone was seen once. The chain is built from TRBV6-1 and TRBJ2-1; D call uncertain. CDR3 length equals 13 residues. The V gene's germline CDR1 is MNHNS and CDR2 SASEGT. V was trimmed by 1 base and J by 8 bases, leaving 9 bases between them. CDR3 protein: CASSEDPDHEQFF. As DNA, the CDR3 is TGTGCCAGCAGTGAAGACCCGGACCATGAGCAGTTCTTC.

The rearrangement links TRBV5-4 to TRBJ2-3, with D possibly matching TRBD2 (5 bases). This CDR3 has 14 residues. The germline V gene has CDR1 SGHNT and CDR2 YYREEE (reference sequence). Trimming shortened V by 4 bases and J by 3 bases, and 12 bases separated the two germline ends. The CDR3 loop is CASSPELVTDTQYF. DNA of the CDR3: TGTGCCAGCAGCCCCGAACTAGTAACAGATACGCAGTATTTT.

The CDR3 DNA sequence: TGTGCCAGCTCACCAGGGCAGGGGAAGCAGCCCCAGCATTTT. It translates to CASSPGQGKQPQHF. J is TRBJ1-5 and V is TRBV18; possible D gene TRBD1, 6 bases. The CDR3 is made up of 14 amino acids. Looked up from germline, CDR1 is KGHSH and CDR2 is LQKENI. V gave up 2 bases and J gave up 7 bases, with 12 bases separating them.

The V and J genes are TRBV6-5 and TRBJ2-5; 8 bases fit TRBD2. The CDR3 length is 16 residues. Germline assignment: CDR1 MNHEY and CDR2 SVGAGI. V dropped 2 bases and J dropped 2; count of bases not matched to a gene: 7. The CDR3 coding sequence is TGTGCCAGCAGTTACGACCGGGAGGGCACGCAAGAGACCCAGTACTTC. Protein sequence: CASSYDREGTQETQYF.

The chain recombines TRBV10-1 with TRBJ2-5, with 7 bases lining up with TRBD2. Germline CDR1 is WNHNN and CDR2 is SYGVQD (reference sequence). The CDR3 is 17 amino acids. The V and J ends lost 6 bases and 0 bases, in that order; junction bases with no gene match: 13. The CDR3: CASRRGEGVKYQETQYF. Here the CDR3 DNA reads TGCGCCAGCAGACGGGGGGAAGGAGTTAAGTACCAAGAGACCCAGTACTTC.

CDR3 protein: CASSANDRGYEQYF. In DNA form, the CDR3 reads TGTGCCAGCAGCGCTAACGACAGGGGCTACGAGCAGTACTTC. The chain couples TRBV7-9 to TRBJ2-7; 8 bases fit TRBD1. Looked up from germline, CDR1 is SEHNR and CDR2 is FQNEAQ (reference sequence). With 5 bases clipped from V and 3 bases from J, the junction kept 6 bases outside the gene matches. The CDR3 totals 14 residues.

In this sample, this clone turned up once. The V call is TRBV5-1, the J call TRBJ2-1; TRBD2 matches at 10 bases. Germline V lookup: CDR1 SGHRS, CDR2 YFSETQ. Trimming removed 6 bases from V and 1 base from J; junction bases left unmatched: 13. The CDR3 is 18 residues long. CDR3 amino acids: CASNWRLAGVKSYNEQFF. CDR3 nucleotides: TGCGCCAGCAATTGGCGGCTAGCGGGAGTCAAGTCCTACAATGAGCAGTTCTTC.

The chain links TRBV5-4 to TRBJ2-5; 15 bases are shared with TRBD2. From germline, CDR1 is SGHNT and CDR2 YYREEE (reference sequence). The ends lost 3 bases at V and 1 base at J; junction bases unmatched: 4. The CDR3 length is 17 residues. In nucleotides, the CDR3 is TGTGCCAGCAGCTGGGGACTAGCGGGGGGCCTCCAAGAGACCCAGTACTTC. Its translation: CASSWGLAGGLQETQYF.

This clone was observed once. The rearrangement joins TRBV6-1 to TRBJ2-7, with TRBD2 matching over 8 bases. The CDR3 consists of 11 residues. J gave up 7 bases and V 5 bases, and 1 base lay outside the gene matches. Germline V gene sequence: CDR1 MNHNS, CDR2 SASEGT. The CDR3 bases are TGTGCCAGCAGTCCGGGGGGGGAGCAGTACTTC. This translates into CASSPGGEQYF.

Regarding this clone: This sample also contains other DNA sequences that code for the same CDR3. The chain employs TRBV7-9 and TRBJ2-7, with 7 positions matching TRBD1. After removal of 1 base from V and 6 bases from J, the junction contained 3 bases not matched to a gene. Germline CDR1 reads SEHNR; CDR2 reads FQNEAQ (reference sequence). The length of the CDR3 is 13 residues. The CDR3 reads CASSLGQGGEQYF. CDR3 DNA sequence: TGTGCCAGCAGCTTAGGACAGGGTGGCGAGCAGTACTTC.

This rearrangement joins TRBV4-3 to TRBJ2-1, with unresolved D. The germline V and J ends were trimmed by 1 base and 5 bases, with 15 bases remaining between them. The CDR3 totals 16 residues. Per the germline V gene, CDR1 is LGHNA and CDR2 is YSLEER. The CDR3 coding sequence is TGCGCCAGCAGCCAAGTTTACTGGGCAAGGGACAATGAGCAGTTCTTC. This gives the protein CASSQVYWARDNEQFF.

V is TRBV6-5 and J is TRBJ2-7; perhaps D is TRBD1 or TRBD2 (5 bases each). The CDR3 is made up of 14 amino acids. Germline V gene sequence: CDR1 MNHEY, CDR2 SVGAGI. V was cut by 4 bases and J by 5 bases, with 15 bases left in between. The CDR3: CASSLTPLGHEQYF. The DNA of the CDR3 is TGTGCCAGCAGTTTGACTCCCTTGGGACACGAGCAGTACTTC.

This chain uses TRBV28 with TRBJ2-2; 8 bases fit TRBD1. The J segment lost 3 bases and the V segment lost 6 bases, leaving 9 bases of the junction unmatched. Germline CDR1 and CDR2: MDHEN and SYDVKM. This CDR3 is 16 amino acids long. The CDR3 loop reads CASSPGQGRDTGELFF. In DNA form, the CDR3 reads TGTGCCAGCAGCCCAGGACAGGGAAGGGACACCGGGGAGCTGTTTTTT.

The CDR3 DNA sequence: TGTGCCAGCAGTCCCCCGGGACTAGCGGGAGGGCCTAGCACAGATACGCAGTATTTT. Its translation: CASSPPGLAGGPSTDTQYF. This chain uses TRBV6-7 with TRBJ2-3, with 16 nucleotides matching TRBD2. TRBV6-7 is labeled an ORF, and its function is uncertain. V lost 5 bases and J lost 0; bases outside the gene matches: 8. The CDR3 has 19 residues.

CDR3 sequence reads: CASSVGTGRDQKLFF. In nucleotides, the CDR3 is TGTGCCAGCAGCGTAGGGACAGGCAGGGATCAAAAACTGTTTTTT. The gene calls are TRBV9 and TRBJ1-4; 7 bases line up with TRBD1. Germline lookup yields CDR1 SGDLS and CDR2 YYNGEE. The V gene end was trimmed by 0 bases and the J gene end by 9 bases; junction bases not matched to a gene: 8. This CDR3 comprises 15 residues.

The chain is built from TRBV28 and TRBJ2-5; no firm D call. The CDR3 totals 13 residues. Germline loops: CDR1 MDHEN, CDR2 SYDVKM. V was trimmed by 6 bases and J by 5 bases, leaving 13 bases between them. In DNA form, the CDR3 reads TGTGCCAGCAGCCCTGCGAAGTGGGAGACCCAGTACTTC. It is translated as CASSPAKWETQYF.

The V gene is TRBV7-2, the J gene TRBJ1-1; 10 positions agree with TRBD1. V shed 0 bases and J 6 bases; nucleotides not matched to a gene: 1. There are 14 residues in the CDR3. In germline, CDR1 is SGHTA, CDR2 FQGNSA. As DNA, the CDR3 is TGTGCCAGCAGCTTAGCGGGGACAGGGGCTGAAGCTTTCTTT. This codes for CASSLAGTGAEAFF.

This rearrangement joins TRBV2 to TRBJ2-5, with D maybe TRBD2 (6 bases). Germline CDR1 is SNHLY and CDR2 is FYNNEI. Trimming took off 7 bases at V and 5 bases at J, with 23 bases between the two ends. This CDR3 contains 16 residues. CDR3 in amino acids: CASTPRDSPGLETQYF. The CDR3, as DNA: TGTGCCAGCACCCCCCGGGACTCCCCAGGGTTGGAGACCCAGTACTTC.

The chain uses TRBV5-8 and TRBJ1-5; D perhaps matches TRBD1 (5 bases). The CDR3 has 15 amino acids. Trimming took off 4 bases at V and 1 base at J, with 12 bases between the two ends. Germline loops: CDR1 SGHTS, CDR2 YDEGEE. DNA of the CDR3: TGTGCCAGCAGCACCGCGGACACGAGCAATCAGCCCCAGCATTTT. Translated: CASSTADTSNQPQHF.

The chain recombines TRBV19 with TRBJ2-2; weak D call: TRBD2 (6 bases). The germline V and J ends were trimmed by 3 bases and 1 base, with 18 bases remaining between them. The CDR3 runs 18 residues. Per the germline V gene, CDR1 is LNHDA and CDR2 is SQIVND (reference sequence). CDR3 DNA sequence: TGTGCCAGTAGTATGATGGGGGGTTTTATGCGGAACACCGGGGAGCTGTTTTTT. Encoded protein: CASSMMGGFMRNTGELFF.

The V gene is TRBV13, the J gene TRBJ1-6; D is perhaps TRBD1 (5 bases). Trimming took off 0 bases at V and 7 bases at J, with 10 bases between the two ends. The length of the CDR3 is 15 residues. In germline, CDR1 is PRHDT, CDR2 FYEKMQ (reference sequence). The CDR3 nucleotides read TGTGCCAGCAGCTTAGGGGTAGGGGTAAATTCACCCCTCCACTTT. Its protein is CASSLGVGVNSPLHF.

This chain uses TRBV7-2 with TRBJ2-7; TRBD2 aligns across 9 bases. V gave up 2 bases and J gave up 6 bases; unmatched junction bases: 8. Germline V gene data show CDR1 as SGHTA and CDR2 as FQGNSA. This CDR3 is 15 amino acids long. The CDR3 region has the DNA TGTGCCAGCAGCTTACTAGCGGGGTTGATAGGCGAGCAGTACTTC. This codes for CASSLLAGLIGEQYF.

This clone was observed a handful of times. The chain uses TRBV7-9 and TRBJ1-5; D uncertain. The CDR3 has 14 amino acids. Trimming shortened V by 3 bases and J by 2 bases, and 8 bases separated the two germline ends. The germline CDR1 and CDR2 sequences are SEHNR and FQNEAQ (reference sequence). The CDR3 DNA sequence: TGTGCCAGCAGCTTCGCCGGGGGCAATCAGCCCCAGCATTTT. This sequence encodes CASSFAGGNQPQHF.

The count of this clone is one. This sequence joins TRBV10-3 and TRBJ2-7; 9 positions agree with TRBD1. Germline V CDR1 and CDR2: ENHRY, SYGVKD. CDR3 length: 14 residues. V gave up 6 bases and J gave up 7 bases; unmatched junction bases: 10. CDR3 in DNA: TGTGCCATCAGGGTCCCGGGACAGGGTTTGGAGCAGTACTTC. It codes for CAIRVPGQGLEQYF.